This T cell receptor beta chain is drawn from a study of blood T cell repertoires in COVID-19. This table comes from immunoSEQ multiplex PCR, and its TCRdb copy is limited to in-frame clones, with some not included. The table includes a few hundred thousand clones, 85% to 90% detected once. Germline assignment: CDR1 SGHTA and CDR2 FQGNSA. With 2 bases removed from V and 1 base from J, the gap between germline ends came to 13 bases. The CDR3 runs to 16 residues. The sequenced sample consisted of PBMCs or T cells enriched from blood (not recorded which). The J gene is TRBJ2-3, the V gene TRBV7-2, with D possibly being TRBD2 (6 bases). The sequence was obtained from a man younger than 30 who had recovered from COVID-19. The CDR3 bases are TGTGCCAGCAGCTTATCCCCTAGCGCCCGCACAGATACGCAGTATTTT. Translated, it gives CASSLSPSARTDTQYF. The variable domain in full, with the rest retrieved from reference TRBV7-2 and TRBJ2-3, is GAGVSQSPSNKVTEKGKDVELRCDPISGHTALYWYRQSLGQGLEFLIYFQGNSAPDKSGLPSDRFSAERTGGSVSTLTIQRTQQEDSAVYLCASSLSPSARTDTQYFGPGTRLTVL.